The clone carrying this T cell receptor beta chain has just a few counts. Central memory, naive, regulatory and stem cell-like memory CD4+ cells were sorted by CD45RO/CCR7/CD25/CD127/CD95/CD27. Each sorted population was over 98% pure. This record belongs to a study of beta chain features in type 1 diabetes. On the study more broadly: Sorted cells from all samples, numbering almost 110 million, were examined.

The CDR3 spans 11 residues. V gave up 6 bases and J gave up 6 bases, with 12 bases separating them. The germline V gene encodes CDR1 DFQATT and CDR2 SNEGSKA (reference sequence). The whole isolated RNA underwent reverse transcription, so sequencing captured expressed TCRB transcripts. The method was immunoSEQ multiplex PCR; TCRdb's version includes in-frame clones alone and lacks a portion of them. The sample has around 350,000 clones, approximately 12% seen once. The chain recombines TRBV20-1 with TRBJ2-7, with D possibly TRBD1 on 5 matching bases. The TCR originated in a man aged 18-30 years in good health. The sequenced sample was naive CD4+ T cells from blood. Here the CDR3 reads CSAPGWGEQYF. Written as DNA, the CDR3 is TGCAGTGCACCAGGGTGGGGCGAGCAGTACTTC.